This entry features one T cell receptor (beta chain) sequence. Its antigen is currently unknown. Germline V gene lookup returns CDR1 SGHTS and CDR2 YDEGEE. J lost 10 bases, V lost 2 bases, and 10 bases had no gene match. The CDR3 loop spans 15 amino acids. The data were taken from a study of graft-versus-host responses after intestinal transplantation. Overall study: The whole recipient group had anti-thymocyte globulin induction followed by tacrolimus and steroids for roughly 3 years.

Whole-study findings and limits: Investigators detected GvH clones in recipient marrow, with some emerging earlier in ileum or blood. Subjects displaying graft-donor T cell macrochimerism possessed elevated graft-versus-host to host-versus-graft clonal ratios inside allografts.

Libraries were prepared by immunoSEQ multiplex PCR; TCRdb keeps only in-frame clonotypes and omits some of them. The data show 150,000 or so clones, approximately 91% seen once. The receptor's source is a human donor who received an intestinal transplant. The rearrangement links TRBV5-8 to TRBJ2-1; 9 bases map to TRBD2. Sequenced material: unstimulated CD4+ T cells sorted from spleen or lymph node cells, taken before intestinal transplant. CDR3 coding DNA: TGTGCCAGCAGCTTTCGGCGGGAGGGTAAAGGGGAGCAGTTCTTC. This codes for CASSFRREGKGEQFF.